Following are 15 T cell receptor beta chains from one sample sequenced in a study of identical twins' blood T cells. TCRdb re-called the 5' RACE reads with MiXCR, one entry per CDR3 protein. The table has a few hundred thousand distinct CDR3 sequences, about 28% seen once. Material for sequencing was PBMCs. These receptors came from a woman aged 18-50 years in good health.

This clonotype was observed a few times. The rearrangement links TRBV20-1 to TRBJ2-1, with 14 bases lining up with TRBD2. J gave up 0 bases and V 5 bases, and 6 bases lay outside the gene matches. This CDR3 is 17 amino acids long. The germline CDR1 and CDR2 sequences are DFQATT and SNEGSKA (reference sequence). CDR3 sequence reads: CSAEGLAGVLSYNEQFF. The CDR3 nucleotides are TGCAGTGCTGAGGGACTAGCGGGGGTTCTCTCCTACAATGAGCAGTTCTTC.

Here the CDR3 reads CASSPNTPDTEAFF. DNA for the CDR3: TGTGCCAGCAGTCCAAATACCCCCGACACTGAAGCTTTCTTT. V is TRBV12-3 or TRBV12-4 and J is TRBJ1-1, with D unresolved. This CDR3 has 14 residues. Trimming took off 5 bases at V and 3 bases at J, with 13 bases between the two ends.

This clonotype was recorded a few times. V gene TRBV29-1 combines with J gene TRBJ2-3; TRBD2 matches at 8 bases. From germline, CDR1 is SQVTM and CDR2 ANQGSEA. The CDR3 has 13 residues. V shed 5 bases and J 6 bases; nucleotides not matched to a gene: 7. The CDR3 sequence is CSVSPRGEDTQYF. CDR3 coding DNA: TGCAGCGTTTCGCCGCGGGGGGAGGATACGCAGTATTTT.

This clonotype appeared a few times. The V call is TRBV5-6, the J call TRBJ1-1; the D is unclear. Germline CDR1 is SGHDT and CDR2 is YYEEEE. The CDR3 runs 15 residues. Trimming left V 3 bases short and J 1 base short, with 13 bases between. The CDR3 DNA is TGTGCCAGCAGCTCCTCTCGCCGTAGGAACACTGAAGCTTTCTTT. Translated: CASSSSRRRNTEAFF.

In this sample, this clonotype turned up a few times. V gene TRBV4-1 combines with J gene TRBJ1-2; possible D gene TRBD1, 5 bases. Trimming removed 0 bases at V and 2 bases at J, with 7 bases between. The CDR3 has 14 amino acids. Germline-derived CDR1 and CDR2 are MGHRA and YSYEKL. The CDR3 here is CASSQEGGNYGYTF. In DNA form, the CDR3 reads TGCGCCAGCAGCCAAGAGGGGGGAAACTATGGCTACACCTTC.

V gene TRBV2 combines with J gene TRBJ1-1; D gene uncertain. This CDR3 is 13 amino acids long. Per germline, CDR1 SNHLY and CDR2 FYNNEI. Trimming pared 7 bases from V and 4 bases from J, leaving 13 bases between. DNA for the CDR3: TGTGCCAGCACCCACGAGGAGGGCACTGAAGCTTTCTTT. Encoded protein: CASTHEEGTEAFF.

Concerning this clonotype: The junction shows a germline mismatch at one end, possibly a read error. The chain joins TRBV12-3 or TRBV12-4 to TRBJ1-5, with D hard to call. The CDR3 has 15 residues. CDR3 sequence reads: CASSLSGVAHQPHHF. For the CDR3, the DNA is TGTGCCAGCAGCCTGTCCGGTGTGGCGCATCAGCCCCATCATTTT.

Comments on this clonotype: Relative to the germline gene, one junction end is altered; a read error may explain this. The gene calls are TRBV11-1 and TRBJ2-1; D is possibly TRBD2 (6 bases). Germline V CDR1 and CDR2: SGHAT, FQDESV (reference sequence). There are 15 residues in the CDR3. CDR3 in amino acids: CASSLTGSKHNGQFF. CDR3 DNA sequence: TGTGCCAGCAGTTTAACCGGGAGTAAACACAATGGGCAGTTCTTC.

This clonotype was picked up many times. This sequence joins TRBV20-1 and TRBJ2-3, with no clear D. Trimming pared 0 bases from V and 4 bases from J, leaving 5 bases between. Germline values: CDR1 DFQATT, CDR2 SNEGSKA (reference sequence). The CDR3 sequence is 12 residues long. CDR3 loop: CSARDRADTQYF. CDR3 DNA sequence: TGCAGTGCTAGAGATCGGGCAGATACGCAGTATTTT.

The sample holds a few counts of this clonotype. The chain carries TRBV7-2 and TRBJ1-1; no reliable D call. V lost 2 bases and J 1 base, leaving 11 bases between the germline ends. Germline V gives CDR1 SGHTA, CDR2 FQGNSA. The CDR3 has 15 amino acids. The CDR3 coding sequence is TGTGCCAGCAGCTTATGGACGCCAGGGAACACTGAAGCTTTCTTT. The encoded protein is CASSLWTPGNTEAFF.

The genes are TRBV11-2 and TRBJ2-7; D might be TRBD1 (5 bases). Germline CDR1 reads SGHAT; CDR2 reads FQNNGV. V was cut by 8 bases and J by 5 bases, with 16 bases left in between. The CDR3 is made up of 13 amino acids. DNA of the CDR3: TGTGCCAGCGGACCAGGGTTACTGAACGAGCAGTACTTC. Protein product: CASGPGLLNEQYF.

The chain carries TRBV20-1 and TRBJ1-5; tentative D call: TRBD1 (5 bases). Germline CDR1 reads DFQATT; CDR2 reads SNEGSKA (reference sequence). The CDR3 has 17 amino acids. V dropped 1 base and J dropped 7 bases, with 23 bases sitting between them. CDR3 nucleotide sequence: TGCAGTGCTAGAGCTACACCGACCGGGACGATGGGGCAGCCCCAGCATTTT. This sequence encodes CSARATPTGTMGQPQHF.

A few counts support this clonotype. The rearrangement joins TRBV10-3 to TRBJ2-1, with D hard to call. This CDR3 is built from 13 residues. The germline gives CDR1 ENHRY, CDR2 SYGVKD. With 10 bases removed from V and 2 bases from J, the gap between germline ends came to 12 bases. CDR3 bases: TGTGCCACCTCCCAAGTCACCTACAATGAGCAGTTCTTC. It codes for CATSQVTYNEQFF.

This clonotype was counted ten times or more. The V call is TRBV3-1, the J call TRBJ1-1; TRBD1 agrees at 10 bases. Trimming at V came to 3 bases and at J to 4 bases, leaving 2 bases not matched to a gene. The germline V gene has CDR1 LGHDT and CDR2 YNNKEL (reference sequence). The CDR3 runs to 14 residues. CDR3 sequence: CASSHWTGGTEAFF. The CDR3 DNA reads TGTGCCAGCAGCCATTGGACAGGGGGCACTGAAGCTTTCTTT.

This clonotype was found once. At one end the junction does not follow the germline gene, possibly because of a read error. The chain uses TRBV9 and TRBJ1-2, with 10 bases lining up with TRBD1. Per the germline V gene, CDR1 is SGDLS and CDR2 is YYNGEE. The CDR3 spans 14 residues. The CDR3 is CASSGQGASYGHTF. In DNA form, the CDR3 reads TGTGCCAGCAGCGGACAGGGGGCGAGTTATGGCCACACCTTC.